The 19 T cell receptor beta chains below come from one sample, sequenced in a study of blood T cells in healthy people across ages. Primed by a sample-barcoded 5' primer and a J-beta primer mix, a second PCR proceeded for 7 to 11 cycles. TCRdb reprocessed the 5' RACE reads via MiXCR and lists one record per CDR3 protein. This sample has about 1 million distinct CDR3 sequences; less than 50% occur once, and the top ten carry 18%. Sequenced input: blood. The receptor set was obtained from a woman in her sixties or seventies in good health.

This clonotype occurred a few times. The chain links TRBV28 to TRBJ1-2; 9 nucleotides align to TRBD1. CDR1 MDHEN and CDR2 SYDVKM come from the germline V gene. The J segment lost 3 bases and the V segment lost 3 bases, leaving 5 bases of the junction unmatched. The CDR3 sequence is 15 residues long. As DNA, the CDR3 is TGTGCCAGCAGTTTGGAACAGGGGGCATACTATGGCTACACCTTC. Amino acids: CASSLEQGAYYGYTF.

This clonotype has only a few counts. The CDR3, as DNA: TGTGCCAGCAGTGTGCTGGGACTAGCGGGAGTAGGGCAGTACTTC. Translating it yields CASSVLGLAGVGQYF. The gene calls are TRBV28 and TRBJ2-5, with 14 nucleotides matching TRBD2. This CDR3 is 15 amino acids long. The germline gives CDR1 MDHEN, CDR2 SYDVKM. After removal of 5 bases from V and 11 bases from J, the junction contained 10 bases not matched to a gene.

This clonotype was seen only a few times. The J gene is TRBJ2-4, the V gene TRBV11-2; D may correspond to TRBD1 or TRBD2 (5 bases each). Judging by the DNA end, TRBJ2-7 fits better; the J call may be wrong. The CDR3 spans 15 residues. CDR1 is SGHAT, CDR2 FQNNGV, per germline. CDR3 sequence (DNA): TGTGCCAGCAGCCGACCCGGGACGGGGCGTTCCGAGCAGTACTTC. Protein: CASSRPGTGRSEQYF.

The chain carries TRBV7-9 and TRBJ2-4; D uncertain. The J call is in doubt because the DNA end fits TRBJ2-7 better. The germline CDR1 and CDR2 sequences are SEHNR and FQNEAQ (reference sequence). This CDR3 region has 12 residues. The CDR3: CASDENSYEQYF. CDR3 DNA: TGTGCCAGCGACGAGAACTCCTACGAGCAGTACTTC.

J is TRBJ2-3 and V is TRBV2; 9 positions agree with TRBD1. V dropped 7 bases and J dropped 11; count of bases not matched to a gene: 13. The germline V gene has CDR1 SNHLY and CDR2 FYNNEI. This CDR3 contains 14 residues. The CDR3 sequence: CASIKDRGKTGQYF. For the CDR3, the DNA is TGTGCCAGCATCAAGGACAGGGGAAAGACCGGGCAGTATTTT.

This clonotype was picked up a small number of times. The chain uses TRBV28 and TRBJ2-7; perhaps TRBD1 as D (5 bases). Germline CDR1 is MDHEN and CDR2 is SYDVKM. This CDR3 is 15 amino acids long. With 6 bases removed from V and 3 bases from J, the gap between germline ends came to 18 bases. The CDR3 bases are TGTGCCAGCAGCTCACCCAGGGTTGACGGCTACGAGCAGTACTTC. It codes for CASSSPRVDGYEQYF.

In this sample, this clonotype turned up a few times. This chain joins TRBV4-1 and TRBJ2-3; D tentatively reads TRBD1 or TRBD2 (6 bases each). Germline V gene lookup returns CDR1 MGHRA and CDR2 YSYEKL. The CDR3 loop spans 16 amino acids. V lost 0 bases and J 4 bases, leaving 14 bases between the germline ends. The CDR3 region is CASSQDGGGAPDTQYF. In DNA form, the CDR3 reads TGCGCCAGCAGCCAAGATGGAGGGGGAGCCCCAGATACGCAGTATTTT.

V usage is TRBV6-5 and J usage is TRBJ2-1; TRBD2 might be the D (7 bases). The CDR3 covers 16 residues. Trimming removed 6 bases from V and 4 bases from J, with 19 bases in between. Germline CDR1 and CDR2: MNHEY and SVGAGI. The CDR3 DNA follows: TGTGCCAGCAGGGACGAAGGGGGGGGCACGTACAATGAGCAGTTCTTC. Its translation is CASRDEGGGTYNEQFF.

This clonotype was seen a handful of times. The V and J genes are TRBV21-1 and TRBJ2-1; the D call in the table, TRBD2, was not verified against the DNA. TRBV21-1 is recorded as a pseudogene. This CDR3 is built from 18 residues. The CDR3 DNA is TGTGCCAGCAATGTCATTATAACTAGCGGGAGGGTATACAATGAGCAGTTCTTC. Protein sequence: CASNVIITSGRVYNEQFF.

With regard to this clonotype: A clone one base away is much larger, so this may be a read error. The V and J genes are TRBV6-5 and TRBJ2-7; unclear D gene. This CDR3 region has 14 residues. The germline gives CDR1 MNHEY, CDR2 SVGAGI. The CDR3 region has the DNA TGTGCCTGCAGTCGCCAAAGGAGCTCCTACGAGCAGTACTTC. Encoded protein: CACSRQRSSYEQYF.

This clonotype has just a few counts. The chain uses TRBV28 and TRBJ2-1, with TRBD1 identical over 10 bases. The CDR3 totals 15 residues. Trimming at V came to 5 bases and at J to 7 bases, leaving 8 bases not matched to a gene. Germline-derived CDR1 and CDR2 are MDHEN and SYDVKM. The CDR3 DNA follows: TGTGCCAGCAGTCAGACGGGACAGGGGATTAATGAGCAGTTCTTC. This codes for CASSQTGQGINEQFF.

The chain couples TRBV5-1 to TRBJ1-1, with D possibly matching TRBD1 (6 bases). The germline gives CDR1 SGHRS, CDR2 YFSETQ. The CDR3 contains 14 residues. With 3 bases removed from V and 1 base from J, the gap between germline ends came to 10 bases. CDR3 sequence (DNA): TGCGCCAGCAGCTGGGGGGCGTCGAACACTGAAGCTTTCTTT. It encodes CASSWGASNTEAFF.

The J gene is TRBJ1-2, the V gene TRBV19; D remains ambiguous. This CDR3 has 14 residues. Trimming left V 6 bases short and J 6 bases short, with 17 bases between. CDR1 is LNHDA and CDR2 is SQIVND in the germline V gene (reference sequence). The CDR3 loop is CASSRRAPVDGYTF. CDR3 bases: TGTGCCAGTAGCCGTAGGGCTCCGGTGGATGGCTACACCTTC.

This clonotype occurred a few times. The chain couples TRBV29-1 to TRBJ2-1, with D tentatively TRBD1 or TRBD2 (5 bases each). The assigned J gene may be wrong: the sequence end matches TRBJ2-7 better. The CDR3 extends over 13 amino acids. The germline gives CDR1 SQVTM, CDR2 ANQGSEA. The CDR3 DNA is TGCAGCGCCCCGGGCCGGGGCTACAATGAGCAGTACTTC. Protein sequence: CSAPGRGYNEQYF.

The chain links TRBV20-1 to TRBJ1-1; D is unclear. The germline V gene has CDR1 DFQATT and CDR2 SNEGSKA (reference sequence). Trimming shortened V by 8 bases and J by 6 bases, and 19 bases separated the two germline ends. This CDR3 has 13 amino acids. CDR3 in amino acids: CSPPDVRAAEAFF. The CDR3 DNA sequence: TGCAGTCCGCCGGATGTAAGGGCCGCTGAAGCTTTCTTT.

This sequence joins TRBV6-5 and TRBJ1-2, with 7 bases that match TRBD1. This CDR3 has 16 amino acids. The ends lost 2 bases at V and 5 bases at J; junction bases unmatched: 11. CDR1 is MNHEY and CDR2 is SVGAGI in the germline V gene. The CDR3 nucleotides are TGTGCCAGCAGTTACGACCCGACAGGGTTCGGGTATGGCTACACCTTC. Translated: CASSYDPTGFGYGYTF.

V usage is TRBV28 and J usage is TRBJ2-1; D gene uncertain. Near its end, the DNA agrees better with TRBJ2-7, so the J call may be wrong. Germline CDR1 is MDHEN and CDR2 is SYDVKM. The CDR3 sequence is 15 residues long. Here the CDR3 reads CASSFQAISYNEQYF. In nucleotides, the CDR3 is TGTGCCAGCAGTTTCCAAGCAATCTCCTACAATGAGCAGTACTTC.

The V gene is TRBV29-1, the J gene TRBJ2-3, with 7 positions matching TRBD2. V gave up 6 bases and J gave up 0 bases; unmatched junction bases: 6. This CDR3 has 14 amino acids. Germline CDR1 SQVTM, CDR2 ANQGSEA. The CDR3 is CSVELAPSTDTQYF. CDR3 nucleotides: TGCAGCGTCGAACTAGCGCCTAGCACAGATACGCAGTATTTT.

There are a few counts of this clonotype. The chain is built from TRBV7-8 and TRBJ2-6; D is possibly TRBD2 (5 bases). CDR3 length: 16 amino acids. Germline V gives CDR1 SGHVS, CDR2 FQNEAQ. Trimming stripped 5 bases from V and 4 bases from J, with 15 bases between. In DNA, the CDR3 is TGTGCCAGCAGCCGGACTCGACCGAACGGGGCCAACGTCCTGACTTTC. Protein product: CASSRTRPNGANVLTF. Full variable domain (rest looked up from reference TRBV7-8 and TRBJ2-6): GAGVSQSPRYKVAKRGQDVALRCDPISGHVSLFWYQQALGQGPEFLTYFQNEAQLDKSGLPSDRFFAERPEGSVSTLKIQRTQQEDSAVYLCASSRTRPNGANVLTFGAGSRLTVL.